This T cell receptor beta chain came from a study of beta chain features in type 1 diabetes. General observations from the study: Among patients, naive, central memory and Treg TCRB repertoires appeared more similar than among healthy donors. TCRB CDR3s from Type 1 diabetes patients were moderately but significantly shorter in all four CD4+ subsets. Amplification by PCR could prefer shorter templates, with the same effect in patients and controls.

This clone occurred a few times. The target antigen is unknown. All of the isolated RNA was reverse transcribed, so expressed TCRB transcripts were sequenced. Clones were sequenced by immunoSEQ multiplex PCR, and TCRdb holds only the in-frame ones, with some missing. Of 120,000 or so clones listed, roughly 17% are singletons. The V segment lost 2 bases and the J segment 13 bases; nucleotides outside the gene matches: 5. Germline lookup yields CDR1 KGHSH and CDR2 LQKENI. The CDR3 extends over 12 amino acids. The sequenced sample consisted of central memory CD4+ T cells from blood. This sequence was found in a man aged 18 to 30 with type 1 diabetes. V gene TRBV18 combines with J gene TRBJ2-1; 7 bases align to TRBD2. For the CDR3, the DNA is TGTGCCAGCTCACCAACCGGGGGGTCACAGTTCTTC. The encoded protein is CASSPTGGSQFF.